Listed below are T cell receptor beta chains from one sample, sequenced in a study of early T cells in non-severe SARS-CoV-2 infection. TCRdb re-called the 5' RACE reads with MiXCR, one entry per CDR3 protein. This table has some 66,000 distinct CDR3 sequences, less than 9.5% appearing once. Sequenced sample: whole blood. The receptors were gathered from an adult who was a healthcare worker with PCR-confirmed SARS-CoV-2 infection or an uninfected control (not recorded which). Both conserved end residues are trimmed from each CDR3. D genes are given only for firm matches.

D,V,J,CDR3
TRBD1,TRBV20-1,TRBJ1-2,SARDLGRGHGGYT
NA,TRBV12-3/TRBV12-4,TRBJ2-7,ASSLSPWQGYEQY
TRBD2,TRBV7-2,TRBJ2-2,ASSLNIGLAGEREELF
TRBD2,TRBV6-1,TRBJ2-1,ASRSGTSGSGDEQF
NA,TRBV12-3/TRBV12-4,TRBJ1-4,ASSWTQGEKLF
NA,TRBV9,TRBJ2-7,ASSGVTGKYEQY
NA,TRBV5-1,TRBJ2-6,ASSLGGPGANVLT
NA,TRBV27,TRBJ2-2,ASSLSFAEVGELF
NA,TRBV9,TRBJ2-6,ASSAGLSGSGANVLT
TRBD2,TRBV7-2,TRBJ2-1,ASSVLAGGRNEQF
NA,TRBV6-6,TRBJ2-5,ASSYFRGRGYQETQY